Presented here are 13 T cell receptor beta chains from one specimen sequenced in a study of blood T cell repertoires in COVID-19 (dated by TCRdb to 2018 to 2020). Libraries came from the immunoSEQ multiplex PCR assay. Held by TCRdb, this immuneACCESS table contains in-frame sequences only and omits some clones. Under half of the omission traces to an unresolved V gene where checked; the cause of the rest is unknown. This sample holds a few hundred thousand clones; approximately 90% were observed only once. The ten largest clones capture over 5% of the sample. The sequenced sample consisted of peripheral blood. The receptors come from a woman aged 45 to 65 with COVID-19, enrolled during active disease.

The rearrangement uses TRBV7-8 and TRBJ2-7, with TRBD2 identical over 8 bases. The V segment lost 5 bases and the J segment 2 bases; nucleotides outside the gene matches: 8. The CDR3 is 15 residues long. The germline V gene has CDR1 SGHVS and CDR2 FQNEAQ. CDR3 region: CASSPTSGTPYEQYF. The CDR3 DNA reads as TGTGCCAGCAGCCCAACTAGCGGTACTCCCTACGAGCAGTACTTC. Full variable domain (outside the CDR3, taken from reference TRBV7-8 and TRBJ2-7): GAGVSQSPRYKVAKRGQDVALRCDPISGHVSLFWYQQALGQGPEFLTYFQNEAQLDKSGLPSDRFFAERPEGSVSTLKIQRTQQEDSAVYLCASSPTSGTPYEQYFGPGTRLTVT.

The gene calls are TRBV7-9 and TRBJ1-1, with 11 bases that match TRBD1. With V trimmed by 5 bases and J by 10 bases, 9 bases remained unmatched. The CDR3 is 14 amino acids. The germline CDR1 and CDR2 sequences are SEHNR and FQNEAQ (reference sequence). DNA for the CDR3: TGTGCCAGCAGCGCTTTGGGACAGGGGGTCGTAGCTTTCTTT. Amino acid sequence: CASSALGQGVVAFF.

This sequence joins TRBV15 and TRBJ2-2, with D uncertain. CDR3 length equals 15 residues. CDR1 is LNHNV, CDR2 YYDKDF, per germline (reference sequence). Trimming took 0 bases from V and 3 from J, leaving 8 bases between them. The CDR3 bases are TGTGCCACCAGCAGAGATGGAGACCACACCGGGGAGCTGTTTTTT. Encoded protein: CATSRDGDHTGELFF.

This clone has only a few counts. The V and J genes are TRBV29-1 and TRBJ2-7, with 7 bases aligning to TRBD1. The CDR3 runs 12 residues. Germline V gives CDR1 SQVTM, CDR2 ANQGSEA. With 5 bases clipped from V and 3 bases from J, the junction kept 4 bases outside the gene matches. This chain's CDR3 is CSVTTGIYEQYF. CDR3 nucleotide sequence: TGCAGCGTTACGACAGGGATCTACGAGCAGTACTTC.

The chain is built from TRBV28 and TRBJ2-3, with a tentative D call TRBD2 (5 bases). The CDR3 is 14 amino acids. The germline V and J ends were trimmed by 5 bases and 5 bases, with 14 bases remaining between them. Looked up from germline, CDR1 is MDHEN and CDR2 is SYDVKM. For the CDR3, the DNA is TGTGCCAGCAGTCCGACCCTCGGGGTAGATACGCAGTATTTT. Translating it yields CASSPTLGVDTQYF.

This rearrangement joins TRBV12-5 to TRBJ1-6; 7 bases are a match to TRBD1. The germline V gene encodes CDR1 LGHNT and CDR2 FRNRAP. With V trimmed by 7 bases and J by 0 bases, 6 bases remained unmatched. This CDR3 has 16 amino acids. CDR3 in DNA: TGTGCTAGTGCCGACAGGGCGAGCTCCTATAATTCACCCCTCCACTTT. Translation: CASADRASSYNSPLHF.

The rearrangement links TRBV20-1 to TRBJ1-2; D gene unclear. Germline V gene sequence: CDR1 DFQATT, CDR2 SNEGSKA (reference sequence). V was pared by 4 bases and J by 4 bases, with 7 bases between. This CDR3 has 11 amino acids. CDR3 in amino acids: CSAITGYGYTF. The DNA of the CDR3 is TGCAGTGCTATTACCGGCTATGGCTACACCTTC.

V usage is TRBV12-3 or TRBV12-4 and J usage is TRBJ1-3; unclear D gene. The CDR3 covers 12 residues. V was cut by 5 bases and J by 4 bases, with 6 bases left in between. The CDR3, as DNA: TGTGCCAGCAGTCTCCCCGGAAACACCATATATTTT. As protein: CASSLPGNTIYF.

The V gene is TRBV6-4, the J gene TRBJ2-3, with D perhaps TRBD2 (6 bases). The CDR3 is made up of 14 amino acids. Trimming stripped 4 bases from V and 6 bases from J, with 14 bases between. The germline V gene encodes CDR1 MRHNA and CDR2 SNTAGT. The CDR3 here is CASSVVAEGDTQYF. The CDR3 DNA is TGTGCCAGCAGTGTTGTAGCGGAAGGGGATACGCAGTATTTT.

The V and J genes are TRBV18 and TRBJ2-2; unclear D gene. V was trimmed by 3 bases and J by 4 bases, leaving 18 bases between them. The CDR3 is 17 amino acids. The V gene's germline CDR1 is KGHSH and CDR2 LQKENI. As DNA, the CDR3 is TGTGCCAGCTCACCTAGAGAACAGTTCATCGGCACCGGGGAGCTGTTTTTT. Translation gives CASSPREQFIGTGELFF.

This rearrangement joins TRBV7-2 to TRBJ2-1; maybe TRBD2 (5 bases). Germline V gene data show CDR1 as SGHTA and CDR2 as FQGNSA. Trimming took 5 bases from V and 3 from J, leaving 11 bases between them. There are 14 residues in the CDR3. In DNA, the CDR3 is TGTGCCAGCAGCCTATCCCGGGACTACAATGAGCAGTTCTTC. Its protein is CASSLSRDYNEQFF. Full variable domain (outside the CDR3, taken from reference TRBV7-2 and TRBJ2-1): GAGVSQSPSNKVTEKGKDVELRCDPISGHTALYWYRQSLGQGLEFLIYFQGNSAPDKSGLPSDRFSAERTGGSVSTLTIQRTQQEDSAVYLCASSLSRDYNEQFFGPGTRLTVL.

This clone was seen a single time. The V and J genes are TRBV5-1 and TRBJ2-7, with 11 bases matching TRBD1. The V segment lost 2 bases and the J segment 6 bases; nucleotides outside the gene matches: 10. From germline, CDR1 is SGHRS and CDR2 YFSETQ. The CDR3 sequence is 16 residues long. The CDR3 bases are TGCGCCAGCAGCTTCGCACTGGACAGGGGGCTCCTCGAGCAGTACTTC. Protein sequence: CASSFALDRGLLEQYF.

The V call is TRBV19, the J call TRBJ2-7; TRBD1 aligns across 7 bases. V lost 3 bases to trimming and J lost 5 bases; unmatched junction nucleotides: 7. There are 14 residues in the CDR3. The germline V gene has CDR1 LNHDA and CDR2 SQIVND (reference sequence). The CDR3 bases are TGTGCCAGTAGTATCCAGGGGGTACTACACGAGCAGTACTTC. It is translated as CASSIQGVLHEQYF.